Presented here are 13 T cell receptor beta chains from one specimen sequenced in a study of blood T cell repertoires in COVID-19 (dated by TCRdb to 2018 to 2021). Libraries came from the immunoSEQ multiplex PCR assay. TCRdb took this table from immuneACCESS and kept in-frame rearrangements with V and J called. Such tables lack part of the clones; where checked against another copy, unresolved V genes explain under half of the gap, and the rest is unexplained. The sample records around 110,000 clones, 86% of which are singletons. The biggest ten clones account for around 4.7% of the sample. The sample consisted of peripheral blood. Receptors were obtained from a man between 35 and 55 years old with acute or convalescent COVID-19.

The genes are TRBV6-5 and TRBJ1-5; the match to TRBD1 covers 7 bases. Germline V gene sequence: CDR1 MNHEY, CDR2 SVGAGI. The trim removed 5 bases at V and 4 bases at J, leaving 5 bases unmatched. CDR3 length: 14 amino acids. The chain's CDR3 is CASSNEQGNQPQHF. As DNA, the CDR3 is TGTGCCAGCAGTAATGAACAGGGGAATCAGCCCCAGCATTTT.

This chain uses TRBV5-6 with TRBJ1-5; 9 nucleotides match TRBD1. After removal of 6 bases from V and 6 bases from J, the junction contained 7 bases not matched to a gene. The V gene's germline CDR1 is SGHDT and CDR2 YYEEEE. CDR3 length: 14 amino acids. The CDR3 nucleotides are TGTGCCAGCAACTACAGGGGGCACGGTCAGCCCCAGCATTTT. This gives the protein CASNYRGHGQPQHF.

The rearrangement joins TRBV9 to TRBJ2-7, with D possibly TRBD2 on 6 matching bases. The CDR3 is made up of 18 amino acids. Deletions cut 0 bases from V and 2 bases from J, with 21 bases between. Germline CDR1 is SGDLS and CDR2 is YYNGEE. CDR3 residues: CASSVGLGGPKTAYEQYF. In nucleotides, the CDR3 is TGTGCCAGCAGCGTAGGTTTGGGGGGACCGAAGACCGCCTACGAGCAGTACTTC.

This chain links TRBV19 with TRBJ2-5; 10 positions agree with TRBD1. This CDR3 spans 15 amino acids. The germline CDR1 and CDR2 sequences are LNHDA and SQIVND (reference sequence). The V and J ends lost 9 bases and 6 bases, in that order; junction bases with no gene match: 13. The CDR3 DNA sequence: TGTGCCAGCCAGATAACCGGGACAGGGGAACAGACCCAGTACTTC. As protein: CASQITGTGEQTQYF. Based on the CDR3 plus reference TRBV19 and TRBJ2-5, the full variable domain is DGGITQSPKYLFRKEGQNVTLSCEQNLNHDAMYWYRQDPGQGLRLIYYSQIVNDFQKGDIAEGYSVSREKKESFPLTVTSAQKNPTAFYLCASQITGTGEQTQYFGPGTRLLVL.

The chain couples TRBV28 to TRBJ2-3, with 9 bases aligning to TRBD1. V trimming: 4 bases; J trimming: 5 bases; junction bases outside the gene matches: 7. Germline loops: CDR1 MDHEN, CDR2 SYDVKM. The CDR3 runs 15 residues. The CDR3 spells CASSSTGTGLDTQYF. In DNA form, the CDR3 reads TGTGCCAGCAGTTCCACCGGGACAGGGTTAGATACGCAGTATTTT.

The chain has TRBV9 and TRBJ2-5, with 8 bases fitting TRBD2. The J segment lost 5 bases and the V segment lost 0 bases, leaving 3 bases of the junction unmatched. CDR3 length: 14 residues. Germline CDR1 is SGDLS and CDR2 is YYNGEE. This chain's CDR3 is CASSVGRLAETQYF. In nucleotides, the CDR3 is TGTGCCAGCAGCGTAGGGAGACTAGCGGAGACCCAGTACTTC.

The gene calls are TRBV9 and TRBJ2-5, with D perhaps TRBD2 (5 bases). Germline CDR1 and CDR2: SGDLS and YYNGEE. The CDR3 spans 12 residues. The V end lost 2 bases, the J end lost 5 bases, and 7 bases lay between the germline ends. CDR3 sequence reads: CASSVAGETQYF. Here the CDR3 DNA reads TGTGCCAGCAGCGTGGCGGGTGAGACCCAGTACTTC.

The rearrangement links TRBV5-1 to TRBJ2-3, with 7 positions matching TRBD1. Germline-derived CDR1 and CDR2 are SGHRS and YFSETQ. This CDR3 comprises 16 residues. V was pared by 6 bases and J by 5 bases, with 15 bases of the junction left unmatched. The CDR3 DNA follows: TGCGCCAGCAACCAACCCACAGGGGATTCGATAGATACGCAGTATTTT. This gives the protein CASNQPTGDSIDTQYF.

V gene TRBV6-1 combines with J gene TRBJ2-2; 8 bases agree with TRBD2. Losses at the gene ends were 0 bases for V and 4 bases for J; bases not matched to a gene: 1. This CDR3 is 15 amino acids long. CDR1 and CDR2 from the germline V gene are MNHNS and SASEGT. The CDR3 sequence: CASSEAAGGTGELFF. The CDR3 nucleotides are TGTGCCAGCAGTGAAGCCGCGGGGGGCACCGGGGAGCTGTTTTTT.

The chain links TRBV7-9 to TRBJ1-2; no firm D call. The length of the CDR3 is 15 residues. CDR1 and CDR2 (germline): SEHNR, FQNEAQ (reference sequence). V was shortened by 4 bases and J by 4 bases, with 16 bases between the two germline ends. The CDR3 coding sequence is TGTGCCAGCAGCTCGCTTCGGGGTGAAGGCTATGGCTACACCTTC. It is translated as CASSSLRGEGYGYTF.

The rearrangement links TRBV19 to TRBJ1-3, with 7 bases lining up with TRBD1. Germline CDR1 LNHDA, CDR2 SQIVND (reference sequence). The J segment lost 0 bases and the V segment lost 9 bases, leaving 8 bases of the junction unmatched. The CDR3 contains 15 residues. CDR3 DNA: TGTGCCAGCCGAAAGACAGGGAGCTCTGGAAACACCATATATTTT. It encodes CASRKTGSSGNTIYF.

The chain links TRBV12-5 to TRBJ1-2; D gene ambiguous. CDR1 and CDR2 from the germline V gene are LGHNT and FRNRAP. This CDR3 is built from 13 residues. V shed 7 bases and J shed 2 bases, with 11 bases lying between them. CDR3 DNA: TGTGCTAGTGCCCGTGGAGCCAACTATGGCTACACCTTC. Translating gives CASARGANYGYTF.

J is TRBJ1-2 and V is TRBV3-1 (or the pseudogene TRBV3-2); 8 nucleotides agree with TRBD1. Germline CDR1 reads LGHDT; CDR2 reads YNNKEL (reference sequence). The CDR3 totals 14 residues. Trimming at V came to 4 bases and at J to 3 bases, leaving 4 bases not matched to a gene. The CDR3 here is CASSPRGLDYGYTF. CDR3 DNA sequence: TGTGCCAGCAGCCCCAGGGGGCTGGACTATGGCTACACCTTC.